Listed here is a single T cell receptor (beta chain). The entry originates in a study of Graves' ophthalmopathy and Graves' hyperthyroidism. Investigators amplified TCR beta CDR3 regions from RNA transcripts. Following a first-round RT-PCR that used HTBI primers, a second-round multiplex PCR was carried out. TCRdb itself ran the multiplex PCR reads through MiXCR, one entry per CDR3 protein. The sample records about 480,000 distinct CDR3 sequences, roughly an eighth being singletons. A volume of around 10 ml of fresh peripheral blood supplied the PBMCs. CDR3 length equals 14 residues. Per germline, CDR1 MNHNS and CDR2 SASEGT. The V end lost 6 bases, the J end lost 0 bases, and 11 bases lay between the germline ends.

Sequenced sample: blood. The V and J genes are TRBV6-1 and TRBJ2-5; no clear D gene. The source is a woman aged 25 to 39 with Graves' ophthalmopathy. The CDR3 DNA is TGTGCCAGCAGCCATCAAGGCTACCAAGAGACCCAGTACTTC. Residues: CASSHQGYQETQYF.